The clone carrying this T cell receptor (beta chain) turned up a few times. Its antigen is unknown. This entry belongs to a study of beta chain features in type 1 diabetes. Across the study: Healthy donors, compared against patients, showed similar age, gender and cell yields. The study's findings and limits: A closer apparent resemblance between naive, central memory and Treg TCRB repertoires was seen in patients than in healthy donors. Any HLA effect on TCRB rearrangement was left unresolved by small sub-analyses. All four CD4+ subsets from Type 1 diabetes patients carried moderately but significantly shorter TCRB CDR3s.

The entirety of the isolated RNA underwent reverse transcription, so expressed TCRB transcripts were sequenced. Data came from immunoSEQ multiplex PCR; TCRdb stores just in-frame clones and leaves some out. The sample yields a few hundred thousand clones, about 15% seen once. With V trimmed by 5 bases and J by 5 bases, 4 bases remained unmatched. Germline V gene sequence: CDR1 GTSNPN, CDR2 SVGIG (reference sequence). The CDR3 loop spans 13 amino acids. The chain employs TRBV30 and TRBJ2-1, with 9 nucleotides matching TRBD2. Specimen: naive CD4+ T cells from blood. The receptor was isolated from a man between 18 and 35 years old with type 1 diabetes. CDR3 sequence: CAWGASGDNEQFF. CDR3 in DNA: TGTGCCTGGGGAGCTAGCGGGGACAATGAGCAGTTCTTC.